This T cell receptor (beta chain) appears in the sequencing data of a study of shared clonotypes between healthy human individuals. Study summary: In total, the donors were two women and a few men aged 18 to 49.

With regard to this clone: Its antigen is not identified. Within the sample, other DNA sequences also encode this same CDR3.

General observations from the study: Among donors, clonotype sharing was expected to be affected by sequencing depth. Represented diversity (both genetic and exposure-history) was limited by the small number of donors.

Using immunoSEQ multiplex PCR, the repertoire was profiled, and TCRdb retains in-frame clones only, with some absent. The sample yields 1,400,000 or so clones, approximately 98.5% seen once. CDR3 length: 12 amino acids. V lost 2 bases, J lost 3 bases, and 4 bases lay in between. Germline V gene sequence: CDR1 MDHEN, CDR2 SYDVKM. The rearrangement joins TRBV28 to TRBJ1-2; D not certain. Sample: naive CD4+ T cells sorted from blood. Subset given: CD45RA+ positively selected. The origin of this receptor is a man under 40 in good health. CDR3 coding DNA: TGTGCCAGCAGTTTAGGACACTATGGCTACACCTTC. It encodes CASSLGHYGYTF.